The present T cell receptor beta chain was sequenced within a study of cytomegalovirus exposure and HLA in healthy donors. The study's findings and limits: In vitro checks showed that a few CMV-associated chains really do target CMV antigens.

As regards this clone: The antigen is not known.

Clones were read by immunoSEQ multiplex PCR, and TCRdb kept only the in-frame ones, dropping some. The data show more than 90,000 clones, roughly 88% seen once. The CDR3 loop spans 14 amino acids. The V gene's germline CDR1 is GTSNPN and CDR2 SVGIG (reference sequence). V gave up 5 bases and J gave up 4 bases; unmatched junction bases: 7. Sequenced: PBMCs. The source of this sequence is a young man in good health and CMV-seronegative. The chain recombines TRBV30 with TRBJ2-3; 9 positions match TRBD2. CDR3 coding DNA: TGTGCCTGGTCTAGCGGGAATAGCGCAGATACGCAGTATTTT. It is translated as CAWSSGNSADTQYF. Supplemented by reference TRBV30 and TRBJ2-3, the full variable domain reads SQTIHQWPATLVQPVGSPLSLECTVEGTSNPNLYWYRQAAGRGLQLLFYSVGIGQISSEVPQNLSASRPQDRQFILSSKKLLLSDSGFYLCAWSSGNSADTQYFGPGTRLTVL.